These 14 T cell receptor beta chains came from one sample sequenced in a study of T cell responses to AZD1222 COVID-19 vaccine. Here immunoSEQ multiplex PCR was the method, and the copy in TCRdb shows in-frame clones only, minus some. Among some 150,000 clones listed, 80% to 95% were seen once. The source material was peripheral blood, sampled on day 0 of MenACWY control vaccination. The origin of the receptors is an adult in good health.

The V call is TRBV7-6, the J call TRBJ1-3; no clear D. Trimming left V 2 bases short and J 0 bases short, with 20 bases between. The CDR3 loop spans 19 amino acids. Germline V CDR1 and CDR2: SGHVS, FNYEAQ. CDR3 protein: CASSLLSEKKIYSGNTIYF. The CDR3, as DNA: TGTGCCAGCAGCTTACTCTCGGAAAAGAAGATATACTCTGGAAACACCATATATTTT. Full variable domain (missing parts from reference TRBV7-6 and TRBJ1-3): GAGVSQSPRYKVTKRGQDVALRCDPISGHVSLYWYRQALGQGPEFLTYFNYEAQQDKSGLPNDRFSAERPEGSISTLTIQRTEQRDSAMYRCASSLLSEKKIYSGNTIYFGEGSWLTVV.

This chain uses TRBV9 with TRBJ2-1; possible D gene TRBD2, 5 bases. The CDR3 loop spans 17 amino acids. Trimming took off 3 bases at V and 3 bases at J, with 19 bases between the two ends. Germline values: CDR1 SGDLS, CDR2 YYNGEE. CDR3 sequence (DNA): TGTGCCAGCAGCGCCGAGGGAAGACCCCTCCTCTACAATGAGCAGTTCTTC. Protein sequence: CASSAEGRPLLYNEQFF.

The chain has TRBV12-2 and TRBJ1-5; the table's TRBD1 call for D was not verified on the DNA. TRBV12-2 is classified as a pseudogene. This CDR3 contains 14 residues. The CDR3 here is CASRLPHRGWTQHF. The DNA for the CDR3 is TGTGCAAGTCGCTTACCCCACAGGGGGTGGACCCAGCATTTT.

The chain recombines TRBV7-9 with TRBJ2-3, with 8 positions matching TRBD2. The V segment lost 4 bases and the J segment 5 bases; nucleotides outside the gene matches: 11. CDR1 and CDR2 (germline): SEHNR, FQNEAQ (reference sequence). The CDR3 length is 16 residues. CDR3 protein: CASSWGAGELLDTQYF. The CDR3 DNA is TGTGCCAGCAGCTGGGGAGCGGGAGAGCTCCTAGATACGCAGTATTTT.

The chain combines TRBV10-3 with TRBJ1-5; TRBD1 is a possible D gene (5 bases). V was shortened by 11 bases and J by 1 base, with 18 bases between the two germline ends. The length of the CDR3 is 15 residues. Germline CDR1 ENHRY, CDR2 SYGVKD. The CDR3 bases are TGTGCCGCTTCCGGGACGGGAATCAGCAATCAGCCCCAGCATTTT. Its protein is CAASGTGISNQPQHF.

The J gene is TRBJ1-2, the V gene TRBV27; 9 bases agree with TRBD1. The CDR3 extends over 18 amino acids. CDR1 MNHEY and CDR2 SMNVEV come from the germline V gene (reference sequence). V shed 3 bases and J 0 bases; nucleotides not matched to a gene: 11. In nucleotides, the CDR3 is TGTGCCAGCAGTTTTAGGGTGGGACAGGGCAGAACTAACTATGGCTACACCTTC. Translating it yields CASSFRVGQGRTNYGYTF.

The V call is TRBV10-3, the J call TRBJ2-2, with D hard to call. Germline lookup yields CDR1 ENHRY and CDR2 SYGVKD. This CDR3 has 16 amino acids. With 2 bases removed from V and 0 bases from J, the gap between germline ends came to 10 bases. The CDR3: CAISEKGRSNTGELFF. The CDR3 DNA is TGTGCCATCAGTGAGAAGGGCAGATCGAACACCGGGGAGCTGTTTTTT.

CDR3 sequence reads: CASSLGQGGTIYF. CDR3 nucleotides: TGTGCCAGCAGCCTTGGACAGGGGGGCACCATATATTTT. The chain employs TRBV7-8 and TRBJ1-3; 10 bases fit TRBD1. The CDR3 is 13 amino acids. In germline, CDR1 is SGHVS, CDR2 FQNEAQ. Trimming at V came to 5 bases and at J to 9 bases, leaving 4 bases not matched to a gene.

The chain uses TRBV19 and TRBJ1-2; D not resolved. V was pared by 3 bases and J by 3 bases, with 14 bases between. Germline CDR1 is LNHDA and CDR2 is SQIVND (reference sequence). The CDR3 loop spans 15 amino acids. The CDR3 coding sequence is TGTGCCAGTAGTATTATCCCACTCGGGGACTATGGCTACACCTTC. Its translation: CASSIIPLGDYGYTF.

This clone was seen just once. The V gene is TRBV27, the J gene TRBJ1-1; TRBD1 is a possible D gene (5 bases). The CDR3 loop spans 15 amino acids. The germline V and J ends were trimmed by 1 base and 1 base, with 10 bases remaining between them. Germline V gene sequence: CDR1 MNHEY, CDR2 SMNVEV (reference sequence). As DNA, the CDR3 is TGTGCCAGCAGTTTATATCGGCAGGGGAACACTGAAGCTTTCTTT. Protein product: CASSLYRQGNTEAFF.

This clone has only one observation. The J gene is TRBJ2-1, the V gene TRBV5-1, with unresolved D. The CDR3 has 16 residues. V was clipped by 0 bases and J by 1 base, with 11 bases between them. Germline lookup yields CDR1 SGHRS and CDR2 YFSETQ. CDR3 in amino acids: CASSLGAGASYNEQFF. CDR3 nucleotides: TGCGCCAGCAGCTTGGGCGCTGGAGCGTCCTACAATGAGCAGTTCTTC.

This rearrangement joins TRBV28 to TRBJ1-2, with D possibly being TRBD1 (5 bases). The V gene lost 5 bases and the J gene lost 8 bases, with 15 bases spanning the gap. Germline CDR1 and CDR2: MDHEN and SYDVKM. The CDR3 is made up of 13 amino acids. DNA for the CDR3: TGTGCCAGCAGTCTCACCCAGGGAACCGGCTACACCTTC. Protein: CASSLTQGTGYTF.

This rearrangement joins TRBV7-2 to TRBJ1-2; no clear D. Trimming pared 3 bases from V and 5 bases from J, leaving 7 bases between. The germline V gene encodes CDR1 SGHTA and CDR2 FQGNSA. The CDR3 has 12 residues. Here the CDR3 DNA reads TGTGCCAGCAGCTTCACGGGTTATGGCTACACCTTC. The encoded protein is CASSFTGYGYTF.

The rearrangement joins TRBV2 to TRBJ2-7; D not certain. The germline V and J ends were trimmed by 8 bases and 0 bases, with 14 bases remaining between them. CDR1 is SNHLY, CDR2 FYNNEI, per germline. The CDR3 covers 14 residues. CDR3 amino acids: CASHGPADSYEQYF. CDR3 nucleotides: TGTGCCAGCCATGGGCCCGCAGACTCCTACGAGCAGTACTTC.